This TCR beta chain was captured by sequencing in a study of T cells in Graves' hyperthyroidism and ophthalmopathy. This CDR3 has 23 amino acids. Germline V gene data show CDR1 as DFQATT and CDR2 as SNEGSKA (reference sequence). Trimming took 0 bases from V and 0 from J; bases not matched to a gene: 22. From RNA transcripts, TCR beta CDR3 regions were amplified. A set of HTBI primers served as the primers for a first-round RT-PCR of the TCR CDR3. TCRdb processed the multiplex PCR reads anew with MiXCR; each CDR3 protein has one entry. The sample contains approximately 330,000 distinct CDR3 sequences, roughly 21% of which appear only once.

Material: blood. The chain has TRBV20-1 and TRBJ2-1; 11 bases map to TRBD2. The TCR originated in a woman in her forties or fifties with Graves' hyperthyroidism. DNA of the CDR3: TGCAGTGCTAGAGATCTCCAGAATATAGGGGGACTAGCGGCTCCGAGCTCCTACAATGAGCAGTTCTTC. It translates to CSARDLQNIGGLAAPSSYNEQFF.